Below, 28 T cell receptor beta chains from the same sample are listed, as sequenced in a study of blood T cells in healthy people across ages. For the second PCR, which ran for roughly 6 to 12 cycles, a sample-barcoded 5' primer and a J-beta primer mix were used. TCRdb fed the 5' RACE reads into MiXCR, producing one record per CDR3 protein. The sample has about 1.1 million distinct CDR3 sequences, around two fifths seen once. The material sequenced was blood. These TCRs come from a young man in good health.

Notes on this clonotype: A read error may explain this, as a much larger clone is one base away. The DNA of the CDR3 is TGTGCCAACACCCCAAACCTTGAGATGGAGCAGTTCTTC. Translating gives CANTPNLEMEQFF. This chain uses TRBV6-2 or TRBV6-3 with TRBJ2-1; D unclear. The germline V gene has CDR1 MNHEY and CDR2 SVGEGT. The CDR3 extends over 13 amino acids. The V gene lost 10 bases and the J gene lost 10 bases, with 20 bases spanning the gap.

Comment on this clonotype: Given a much more abundant clone one base away, this may be a read error. V usage is TRBV10-3 and J usage is TRBJ2-7, with D uncertain. The CDR3 totals 9 residues. CDR1 is ENHRY, CDR2 SYGVKD, per germline. Trimming took 8 bases from V and 2 from J, leaving 1 base between them. Here the CDR3 DNA reads TGTGCCATCCCCTACGAGCAGTACTTC. Translating it yields CAIPYEQYF.

This clonotype was picked up a small number of times. CDR3 nucleotide sequence: TGTGCCTGGAGGATCGGAGGGGGGGCTAATGAAAAACTGTTTTTT. It yields the protein CAWRIGGGANEKLFF. The genes are TRBV30 and TRBJ1-4; maybe TRBD1 (6 bases). V was clipped by 3 bases and J by 3 bases, with 14 bases between them. The CDR3 has 15 residues. Germline V gene sequence: CDR1 GTSNPN, CDR2 SVGIG (reference sequence).

This clonotype has just a few counts. V usage is TRBV7-2 and J usage is TRBJ1-2; weak D call: TRBD1 (5 bases). Germline values: CDR1 SGHTA, CDR2 FQGNSA. There are 15 residues in the CDR3. The germline V and J ends were trimmed by 3 bases and 2 bases, with 13 bases remaining between them. CDR3 DNA: TGTGCCAGCAGCTTGGATTCGACAGCCAACTATGGCTACACCTTC. This gives the protein CASSLDSTANYGYTF.

The gene calls are TRBV28 and TRBJ1-1; D unclear. The CDR3 is 14 residues long. Germline V gene lookup returns CDR1 MDHEN and CDR2 SYDVKM. V lost 2 bases to trimming and J lost 1 base, with 8 bases between them. CDR3 loop: CASSLRAENTEAFF. CDR3 bases: TGTGCCAGCAGTTTAAGGGCAGAGAACACTGAAGCTTTCTTT. The whole variable domain, filled in from reference TRBV28 and TRBJ1-1, reads DVKVTQSSRYLVKRTGEKVFLECVQDMDHENMFWYRQDPGLGLRLIYFSYDVKMKEKGDIPEGYSVSREKKERFSLILESASTNQTSMYLCASSLRAENTEAFFGQGTRLTVV.

In its sample, this clonotype was seen many times. The V gene is TRBV27, the J gene TRBJ2-2; D perhaps matches TRBD1 (7 bases). The germline V gene encodes CDR1 MNHEY and CDR2 SMNVEV (reference sequence). V gave up 5 bases and J gave up 1 base, with 17 bases separating them. The CDR3 covers 17 residues. CDR3 coding DNA: TGTGCCAGCAGTCGAGGCCGGGGGACAGAGAACACCGGGGAGCTGTTTTTT. It encodes CASSRGRGTENTGELFF.

This chain links TRBV7-6 with TRBJ2-1; D may correspond to TRBD1 or TRBD2 (5 bases each). Per germline, CDR1 SGHVS and CDR2 FNYEAQ. V was clipped by 1 base and J by 5 bases, with 12 bases between them. The CDR3 is 15 amino acids. The CDR3, as DNA: TGTGCCAGCAGCTTAGAAGCAGGGACGGACAATGAGCAGTTCTTC. This encodes CASSLEAGTDNEQFF.

In its sample, this clonotype was seen a few times. The chain has TRBV4-1 and TRBJ2-7; 11 bases match TRBD2. V was pared by 1 base and J by 1 base, with 3 bases of the junction left unmatched. The germline V gene encodes CDR1 MGHRA and CDR2 YSYEKL. The CDR3 extends over 16 amino acids. As DNA, the CDR3 is TGCGCCAGCAGCCAAGTCCTAGCGGGGGGATCCTACGAGCAGTACTTC. It translates to CASSQVLAGGSYEQYF.

The chain combines TRBV12-3 or TRBV12-4 with TRBJ2-5; a possible D gene is TRBD1 (5 bases). This CDR3 is built from 15 residues. V lost 1 base to trimming and J lost 0 bases, with 9 bases between them. The CDR3 DNA sequence: TGTGCCAGCAGTTTAGGCCAGACAGACCAAGAGACCCAGTACTTC. Encoded protein: CASSLGQTDQETQYF.

CDR3 DNA sequence: TGTGCCAGCAGCGTGGCGAAAAGGGATACGCAGTATTTT. Translating it yields CASSVAKRDTQYF. The chain carries TRBV11-2 and TRBJ2-3; the D is unclear. The germline CDR1 and CDR2 sequences are SGHAT and FQNNGV. CDR3 size: 13 residues. The ends were cut back, 5 bases at V and 6 bases at J, with 12 bases in the middle.

The rearrangement uses TRBV20-1 and TRBJ1-2; D gene unclear. CDR1 is DFQATT, CDR2 SNEGSKA, per germline (reference sequence). The V end lost 2 bases, the J end lost 5 bases, and 15 bases lay between the germline ends. This CDR3 has 14 residues. The CDR3 here is CSARLASGGYGYTF. CDR3 in DNA: TGCAGTGCTAGATTAGCTTCAGGCGGGTATGGCTACACCTTC.

The chain has TRBV16 and TRBJ1-5; 8 bases are shared with TRBD1. Trimming cost V 4 bases and J 7 bases; bases outside gene matches: 6. The CDR3 is 14 amino acids. The germline gives CDR1 KGHSY, CDR2 FQNENV. CDR3 sequence reads: CASSLRQGKQPQHF. CDR3 DNA sequence: TGTGCCAGCAGCCTCAGACAGGGGAAGCAGCCCCAGCATTTT. The full variable domain, its missing parts supplied by reference TRBV16 and TRBJ1-5, is GEEVAQTPKHLVRGEGQKAKLYCAPIKGHSYVFWYQQVLKNEFKFLISFQNENVFDETGMPKERFSAKCLPNSPCSLEIQATKLEDSAVYFCASSLRQGKQPQHFGDGTRLSIL.

There are a few counts of this clonotype. The V call is TRBV7-2, the J call TRBJ1-4, with TRBD1 as a possible D gene (5 bases). CDR3 length: 15 amino acids. Looked up from germline, CDR1 is SGHTA and CDR2 is FQGNSA. Trimming removed 3 bases at V and 3 bases at J, with 11 bases between. CDR3 DNA sequence: TGTGCCAGCAGCTTGGGGGGACGAGCTAATGAAAAACTGTTTTTT. It codes for CASSLGGRANEKLFF.

Only a few counts were recorded for this clonotype. V and J are TRBV11-2 and TRBJ2-1; 11 nucleotides match TRBD2. V shed 3 bases, J shed 5 bases, and the junction held 9 bases outside the gene matches. The CDR3 loop spans 17 amino acids. Germline CDR1 SGHAT, CDR2 FQNNGV. The CDR3 region has the DNA TGTGCCAGCAGCTTTTGGCGTCTAGCGGGGGGAGACAATGAGCAGTTCTTC. Protein sequence: CASSFWRLAGGDNEQFF.

The V call is TRBV12-3 or TRBV12-4, the J call TRBJ2-4; TRBD1 matches 11 bases. The J call may be faulty, since TRBJ2-7 better matches the DNA end. The CDR3 contains 14 residues. CDR3 nucleotides: TGTGCCAGCAGTTTTGGACAGGGGGCACCCGAGCAGTACTTC. It yields the protein CASSFGQGAPEQYF.

This chain uses TRBV12-3 or TRBV12-4 with TRBJ2-5; D is ambiguous. The CDR3 contains 15 residues. V was trimmed by 1 base and J by 0 bases, leaving 9 bases between them. The CDR3 DNA reads as TGTGCCAGCAGTTTAGTCGGAACTAACCAAGAGACCCAGTACTTC. Encoded protein: CASSLVGTNQETQYF.

The chain employs TRBV7-3 and TRBJ2-7, with 8 positions matching TRBD1. V lost 1 base, J lost 2 bases, and 4 bases stayed unmatched. CDR1 and CDR2 (germline): SGHTA, FQGTGA. The length of the CDR3 is 15 residues. The CDR3 DNA reads as TGTGCCAGCAGCTTAAGACCAGGGGGCCCCTACGAGCAGTACTTC. Its translation: CASSLRPGGPYEQYF.

This chain connects TRBV30 to TRBJ1-2, with a tentative D call TRBD1 (5 bases). The germline gives CDR1 GTSNPN, CDR2 SVGIG (reference sequence). The CDR3 is made up of 13 amino acids. The V and J ends lost 6 bases and 5 bases respectively, with 16 bases between them. The CDR3 coding sequence is TGTGCCTGTTCCCAGGGACTCTCGTATGGCTACACCTTC. Protein: CACSQGLSYGYTF.

The chain couples TRBV6-5 to TRBJ2-7; D may be TRBD1 (5 bases). CDR3 length: 16 amino acids. V was clipped by 0 bases and J by 2 bases, with 14 bases between them. CDR1 MNHEY and CDR2 SVGAGI come from the germline V gene. The CDR3 spells CASSYSVDVGPYEQYF. The DNA of the CDR3 is TGTGCCAGCAGTTACTCGGTTGATGTGGGGCCCTACGAGCAGTACTTC.

V gene TRBV28 combines with J gene TRBJ2-1, with D hard to call. This CDR3 is 13 amino acids long. Germline loops: CDR1 MDHEN, CDR2 SYDVKM. The V gene lost 6 bases and the J gene lost 9 bases, with 15 bases spanning the gap. The CDR3 reads CASRITTWGEQFF. The DNA of the CDR3 is TGTGCCAGCAGGATCACCACCTGGGGTGAGCAGTTCTTC.

CDR3 region: CALRLAGMDTQYF. The CDR3 nucleotides read TGTGCCTTAAGACTAGCGGGGATGGATACGCAGTATTTT. The gene calls are TRBV30 and TRBJ2-3; 11 nucleotides match TRBD2. The CDR3 covers 13 residues. Germline trimming cut 7 bases from V and 6 bases from J; bases unmatched to any gene: 6. CDR1 and CDR2 (germline): GTSNPN, SVGIG (reference sequence).

The chain uses TRBV20-1 and TRBJ2-1, with D perhaps TRBD1 or TRBD2 (5 bases each). Germline V CDR1 and CDR2: DFQATT, SNEGSKA (reference sequence). V lost 8 bases, J lost 4 bases, and 18 bases lay in between. The CDR3 has 14 residues. The CDR3 loop is CSKHGDPPYNEQFF. CDR3 sequence (DNA): TGCAGTAAACATGGGGACCCCCCATACAATGAGCAGTTCTTC.

The V call is TRBV29-1, the J call TRBJ2-3, with 8 bases aligning to TRBD2. This CDR3 has 15 residues. The ends lost 7 bases at V and 0 bases at J; junction bases unmatched: 9. Germline lookup yields CDR1 SQVTM and CDR2 ANQGSEA. CDR3 amino acids: CSAPSQRGSTDTQYF. The CDR3 DNA reads TGCAGCGCCCCATCGCAGCGGGGGAGCACAGATACGCAGTATTTT.

This chain uses TRBV7-2 with TRBJ2-3, with D hard to call. V lost 1 base, J lost 2 bases, and 10 bases lay in between. Germline CDR1 and CDR2: SGHTA and FQGNSA. The CDR3 length is 15 residues. CDR3 nucleotide sequence: TGTGCCAGCAGCTTAGTTGGCTACTACACAGATACGCAGTATTTT. Its protein is CASSLVGYYTDTQYF.

Here the CDR3 reads CASSLGGHPSEAFF. CDR3 bases: TGTGCCAGCAGCTTAGGGGGTCATCCCTCTGAAGCTTTCTTT. The chain joins TRBV11-1 to TRBJ1-1; D is undetermined. Germline loops: CDR1 SGHAT, CDR2 FQDESV (reference sequence). This CDR3 has 14 residues. Trimming took off 1 base at V and 6 bases at J, with 12 bases between the two ends.

As regards this clonotype: At one end, the junction sequence differs from germline, possibly due to a read error. CDR3: CAGSSSGLTEAFF. CDR3 nucleotides: TGTGCCGGCAGCTCCTCGGGCCTCACTGAAGCTTTCTTT. The chain has TRBV12-3 or TRBV12-4 and TRBJ1-1; D is unclear. This CDR3 comprises 13 residues.

This clonotype was observed a few times. The chain has TRBV7-8 and TRBJ2-7; D could derive from TRBD1 or TRBD2 (5 bases each). Germline CDR1 is SGHVS and CDR2 is FQNEAQ. Trimming removed 1 base from V and 0 bases from J, with 13 bases in between. The CDR3 loop spans 16 amino acids. The CDR3 spells CASSLGGTVASYEQYF. The CDR3 DNA is TGTGCCAGCAGCTTAGGGGGGACGGTCGCCTCCTACGAGCAGTACTTC.

V is TRBV6-6 and J is TRBJ1-1; the D is unclear. The CDR3 spans 13 residues. Trimming took 10 bases from V and 0 from J, leaving 12 bases between them. Per germline, CDR1 MNHNY and CDR2 SVGAGI (reference sequence). CDR3 sequence: CATADTMNTEAFF. Here the CDR3 DNA reads TGTGCCACCGCCGACACAATGAACACTGAAGCTTTCTTT.